This is a list of T cell receptor beta chains from one sample in a study of T cell repertoires in cytomegalovirus infection. A single record per CDR3 protein comes from TCRdb applying MiXCR to the reads. The profile shows 450,000 to 550,000 distinct CDR3 sequences, about 15% of them singletons. Sequencing input: CD8+ T cells from PBMCs. All receptors derive from a human donor in good health (CMV status not recorded). Some clones in this sample may be carry-over from other donors' samples. CDR3s include the opening cysteine and the closing phenylalanine or tryptophan. A D gene is named only where the DNA matches it firmly. Clone size is shown for a subset of rows, as once, few, many or a class of expanded clone.

j_call clone_size d_call v_call cdr3_aa cdr3_nt
TRBJ1-4 many TRBD1 TRBV7-2 CASSLAGTEYWYEKLFF TGTGCCAGCAGCTTAGCCGGGACAGAGTATTGGTATGAAAAACTGTTTTTT
TRBJ1-2 many TRBD1 TRBV4-1 CASSQDPGTDFNYGYTF TGCGCCAGCAGCCAAGATCCCGGGACAGATTTTAACTATGGCTACACCTTC
TRBJ2-1 few TRBD2 TRBV10-2 CASSETSGRASHNEQFF TGCGCCAGCAGTGAGACTAGCGGGAGGGCCTCCCACAATGAGCAGTTCTTC
TRBJ2-7 few - TRBV5-1 CASSPDTLSGYEQYF TGCGCCAGCAGTCCGGATACACTCTCGGGCTACGAGCAGTACTTC
TRBJ1-2 - - TRBV2 CASRGLVYGYTF TGTGCCAGCAGGGGACTAGTCTATGGCTACACCTTC
TRBJ1-1 - - TRBV27 CASSPGGKAFF TGTGCCAGCAGTCCCGGGGGGAAAGCTTTCTTT
TRBJ2-6 many TRBD1 TRBV19 CASQGAGGANVLTF TGTGCGAGTCAGGGGGCGGGTGGGGCCAACGTCCTGACTTTC
TRBJ2-2 - TRBD1 TRBV6-6 CASSYGQVTNTGELFF TGTGCCAGCAGTTACGGACAGGTGACAAACACCGGGGAGCTGTTTTTT
TRBJ1-2 - - TRBV6-5 CASSYYNYGYTF TGTGCCAGCAGTTACTACAACTATGGCTACACCTTC
TRBJ2-4 - - TRBV27 CASSFSPPDGENIQYF TGTGCCAGCAGTTTCTCTCCCCCGGACGGAGAAAACATTCAGTACTTC
TRBJ1-2 few - TRBV10-2 CASSEAARSNYGYTF TGCGCCAGCAGTGAGGCCGCCAGGTCTAACTATGGCTACACCTTC
TRBJ1-2 many - TRBV5-6 CASSLGGVGYTF TGTGCCAGCAGCTTGGGGGGTGTTGGCTACACCTTC
TRBJ2-1 many TRBD2 TRBV6-2/TRBV6-3 CASTRFRLAGAYNEQFF TGTGCCAGCACCAGATTTCGACTAGCGGGAGCCTACAATGAGCAGTTCTTC
TRBJ2-5 few TRBD2 TRBV5-1 CASSLTYLAGDYQETQYF TGCGCCAGCAGCTTGACCTATTTAGCGGGGGATTACCAAGAGACCCAGTACTTC
TRBJ2-1 - TRBD2 TRBV4-1 CASSQFGGGPYEQFF TGCGCCAGCAGTCAGTTCGGGGGAGGGCCATATGAGCAGTTCTTC
TRBJ1-1 few - TRBV12-3/TRBV12-4 CASSTLDGPSTEAFF TGTGCCAGCAGTACCCTCGATGGGCCGAGCACTGAAGCTTTCTTT
TRBJ1-6 many TRBD1 TRBV7-9 CASSSQGEINSPLHF TGTGCCAGCAGTTCCCAGGGGGAGATCAATTCACCCCTCCACTTT
TRBJ1-1 - - TRBV3-1 CASSRGHVVHTEAFF TGTGCCAGCAGCCGGGGACATGTTGTCCACACTGAAGCTTTCTTT
TRBJ2-7 many - TRBV12-3/TRBV12-4 CASSFQGSSYEQYF TGTGCCAGCAGTTTTCAGGGGTCATCTTACGAGCAGTACTTC
TRBJ2-7 few - TRBV14 CASSQRGSLSYEQYF TGTGCCAGCAGCCAAAGGGGTTCCCTCTCCTACGAGCAGTACTTC
TRBJ2-7 many - TRBV11-2 CASVSTYEQYF TGTGCCAGCGTATCGACCTACGAGCAGTACTTC
TRBJ2-3 many - TRBV27 CASDVAEGRTDTQYF TGTGCCAGCGATGTAGCGGAAGGGCGCACAGATACGCAGTATTTT
TRBJ2-1 - TRBD2 TRBV5-6 CASEVGLGAQEQFF TGTGCCAGTGAAGTGGGACTAGGTGCACAGGAGCAGTTCTTC
TRBJ2-4 - - TRBV18 CASSPKRGTPGRNIQYF TGTGCCAGCTCACCAAAGAGGGGGACCCCTGGGAGAAACATTCAGTACTTC
TRBJ1-4 few TRBD1 TRBV6-4 CASSDSGQATLSNEKLFF TGTGCCAGCAGTGACTCGGGACAGGCAACCCTTTCTAATGAAAAACTGTTTTTT
TRBJ2-1 few TRBD1 TRBV29-1 CSVRGGQANEQFF TGCAGCGTCCGAGGGGGACAGGCCAATGAGCAGTTCTTC
TRBJ1-2 many TRBD1 TRBV12-3/TRBV12-4 CASSSPGQGALFYGYTF TGTGCCAGCAGTTCCCCGGGACAGGGGGCTTTATTTTATGGCTACACCTTC